Below, 26 T cell receptor beta chains from the same sample are listed, as sequenced in a study of OX40 agonist ivuxolimab in advanced cancers. Here immunoSEQ multiplex PCR was the method, and the copy in TCRdb shows in-frame clones only, minus some. The table lists about 64,000 clones, 84% of them singletons. Sequenced material: CD4+ or CD8+ T cells sorted from blood, taken in a trial of the OX40 agonist ivuxolimab. The receptors derive from an adult with an advanced solid tumor such as melanoma, head and neck, liver or kidney cancer.

This chain connects TRBV9 to TRBJ2-7; D ambiguous. The CDR3 is made up of 14 amino acids. Germline lookup yields CDR1 SGDLS and CDR2 YYNGEE. Trimming removed 0 bases at V and 4 bases at J, with 11 bases between. The CDR3 region has the DNA TGTGCCAGCAGCGTAGATGTAGGGCGTTACGAGCAGTACTTC. Amino acids: CASSVDVGRYEQYF.

The CDR3 bases are TGTGCCAGCAGTAGAGGACAGGGCGGCAATCAGCCCCAGCATTTT. It codes for CASSRGQGGNQPQHF. The chain carries TRBV6-1 and TRBJ1-5, with 8 bases lining up with TRBD1. Germline assignment: CDR1 MNHNS and CDR2 SASEGT. The CDR3 has 15 residues. V trimming: 5 bases; J trimming: 2 bases; junction bases outside the gene matches: 5.

This clone turned up a few times. This chain uses TRBV5-1 with TRBJ2-1, with 7 positions matching TRBD2. Germline CDR1 and CDR2: SGHRS and YFSETQ. The CDR3 loop spans 16 amino acids. The V and J ends lost 1 base and 2 bases, in that order; junction bases with no gene match: 6. The CDR3 protein is CASSLHGGGAYNEQFF. The CDR3 bases are TGCGCCAGCAGCTTGCATGGTGGGGGGGCCTACAATGAGCAGTTCTTC.

This chain uses TRBV29-1 with TRBJ2-5; 12 positions match TRBD2. J gave up 2 bases and V 5 bases, and 6 bases lay outside the gene matches. There are 15 residues in the CDR3. Germline CDR1 is SQVTM and CDR2 is ANQGSEA. In DNA form, the CDR3 reads TGCAGCGTTCCCGGACTAGCGGGGATGCAAGAGACCCAGTACTTC. This codes for CSVPGLAGMQETQYF.

This clone was recorded only once. The V call is TRBV27, the J call TRBJ2-7, with a tentative D call TRBD1 (6 bases). Deletions cut 5 bases from V and 5 bases from J, with 10 bases between. Germline CDR1 is MNHEY and CDR2 is SMNVEV (reference sequence). The CDR3 covers 12 residues. The CDR3: CASSNRDHEQYF. CDR3 in DNA: TGTGCCAGCAGTAACAGGGACCACGAGCAGTACTTC.

This clone was detected only once. The V gene is TRBV15, the J gene TRBJ2-3; 7 bases are a match to TRBD1. This CDR3 contains 15 residues. Unmatched junction bases numbered 9, after V lost 4 bases and J lost 5 bases. Germline V gives CDR1 LNHNV, CDR2 YYDKDF (reference sequence). CDR3 coding DNA: TGTGCCACCAGCATGAGGTCAGGGGGTAAAGATACGCAGTATTTT. Amino acid sequence: CATSMRSGGKDTQYF.

The chain recombines TRBV30 with TRBJ2-5, with unresolved D. This CDR3 is built from 12 residues. The germline V gene has CDR1 GTSNPN and CDR2 SVGIG (reference sequence). V gave up 5 bases and J gave up 2 bases, with 9 bases separating them. In nucleotides, the CDR3 is TGTGCCTGGGGACGGAATCAAGAGACCCAGTACTTC. Its protein is CAWGRNQETQYF.

This chain links TRBV30 with TRBJ2-7, with 9 nucleotides matching TRBD2. Per germline, CDR1 GTSNPN and CDR2 SVGIG (reference sequence). CDR3 length equals 17 residues. Germline trimming cut 2 bases from V and 2 bases from J; bases unmatched to any gene: 13. CDR3 amino acids: CAWSPPPRLAATYEQYF. The CDR3 DNA sequence: TGTGCCTGGAGTCCCCCGCCCCGACTAGCGGCTACCTACGAGCAGTACTTC. The variable domain in full, with the rest retrieved from reference TRBV30 and TRBJ2-7, is SQTIHQWPATLVQPVGSPLSLECTVEGTSNPNLYWYRQAAGRGLQLLFYSVGIGQISSEVPQNLSASRPQDRQFILSSKKLLLSDSGFYLCAWSPPPRLAATYEQYFGPGTRLTVT.

The chain couples TRBV11-3 to TRBJ1-2; TRBD1 matches at 9 bases. V lost 7 bases to trimming and J lost 8 bases; unmatched junction nucleotides: 8. The CDR3 covers 13 residues. CDR1 and CDR2 from the germline V gene are SGHNT and YENEEA. CDR3 coding DNA: TGTGCCAGCACCACCAGGGGACAGGGCGGCTACACCTTC. The encoded protein is CASTTRGQGGYTF.

The chain is built from TRBV6-5 and TRBJ1-1; no reliable D call. Between the trimmed V and J ends, which lost 6 bases and 11 bases, there was a span of 16 bases. CDR1 and CDR2 from the germline V gene are MNHEY and SVGAGI. The CDR3 covers 12 residues. CDR3 DNA sequence: TGTGCCAGCAGAGAGGGTGAATTCGAGGCTTTCTTT. Translating it yields CASREGEFEAFF.

The table lists this clone with a count of one. The chain combines TRBV12-5 with TRBJ1-4; weak D call: TRBD1 (5 bases). From germline, CDR1 is LGHNT and CDR2 FRNRAP. Trimming left V 1 base short and J 5 bases short, with 17 bases between. The CDR3 is 17 residues long. CDR3 DNA sequence: TGTGCTAGTGGTTTGGCATACAGGTCATCGGGCAATGAAAAACTGTTTTTT. Its translation is CASGLAYRSSGNEKLFF.

CDR3 coding DNA: TGTGCCAGTCGACAGGTATTCTCTGGAAACACCATATATTTT. The encoded protein is CASRQVFSGNTIYF. The J gene is TRBJ1-3, the V gene TRBV19, with a tentative D call TRBD1 (6 bases). Trimming took off 8 bases at V and 0 bases at J, with 11 bases between the two ends. The V gene's germline CDR1 is LNHDA and CDR2 SQIVND (reference sequence). The CDR3 runs to 14 residues.

The rearrangement uses TRBV18 and TRBJ2-7; D perhaps matches TRBD1 (5 bases). Germline CDR1 reads KGHSH; CDR2 reads LQKENI. Trimming stripped 3 bases from V and 7 bases from J, with 16 bases between. The length of the CDR3 is 14 residues. Written as DNA, the CDR3 is TGTGCCAGCTCACCTGAAAGGGGATGGGGAGAGCAGTACTTC. It translates to CASSPERGWGEQYF.

The J gene is TRBJ2-2, the V gene TRBV10-3; 10 bases align to TRBD2. CDR1 is ENHRY and CDR2 is SYGVKD in the germline V gene. This CDR3 is built from 15 residues. The junction had 5 bases not matched to a gene; V was cut back by 7 bases and J by 3 bases. CDR3 amino acids: CAIKAGGSHTGELFF. The CDR3 bases are TGTGCCATCAAAGCGGGAGGGTCGCACACCGGGGAGCTGTTTTTT.

This chain's CDR3 is CSVEASSTADTQYF. The CDR3 region has the DNA TGCAGCGTTGAAGCTAGTTCCACCGCAGATACGCAGTATTTT. This chain connects TRBV29-1 to TRBJ2-3; no firm D call. The germline CDR1 and CDR2 sequences are SQVTM and ANQGSEA. This CDR3 spans 14 amino acids. The V and J ends lost 1 base and 4 bases respectively, with 12 bases between them.

The chain couples TRBV7-5 to TRBJ2-1; the table gives TRBD1 as D, unverified against the DNA. TRBV7-5 is a pseudogene. The CDR3 has 13 residues. The CDR3 is CVRSLAQGNEQFF. DNA for the CDR3: TGTGTCAGAAGCTTAGCCCAGGGGAATGAGCAGTTCTTC.

The gene calls are TRBV30 and TRBJ1-2; the match to TRBD1 covers 7 bases. J was trimmed by 8 bases and V by 4 bases; bases with no gene match: 13. Germline assignment: CDR1 GTSNPN and CDR2 SVGIG (reference sequence). The CDR3 sequence is 14 residues long. The CDR3, as DNA: TGTGCCTGGACAACAGGGGTTTGGGGTCGGGGCTACACCTTC. Its translation: CAWTTGVWGRGYTF. Drawing the rest from reference TRBV30 and TRBJ1-2, the complete variable domain is SQTIHQWPATLVQPVGSPLSLECTVEGTSNPNLYWYRQAAGRGLQLLFYSVGIGQISSEVPQNLSASRPQDRQFILSSKKLLLSDSGFYLCAWTTGVWGRGYTFGSGTRLTVV.

V and J are TRBV6-6 and TRBJ1-4, with D perhaps TRBD1 (6 bases). This CDR3 is 13 amino acids long. The ends were cut back, 7 bases at V and 9 bases at J, with 15 bases in the middle. Germline CDR1 reads MNHNY; CDR2 reads SVGAGI (reference sequence). The CDR3 region has the DNA TGTGCCAGCACGGACAGTAAGGGGAAAAAACTGTTTTTT. It yields the protein CASTDSKGKKLFF.

This chain connects TRBV7-2 to TRBJ2-7; no definite D call. This CDR3 region has 13 residues. Trimming shortened V by 4 bases and J by 0 bases, and 7 bases separated the two germline ends. Germline V gives CDR1 SGHTA, CDR2 FQGNSA. The CDR3 reads CASSSAGSYEQYF. The DNA for the CDR3 is TGTGCCAGCAGCTCCGCCGGCTCCTACGAGCAGTACTTC.

This chain uses TRBV7-3 with TRBJ1-3, with D maybe TRBD1 (5 bases). CDR1 is SGHTA and CDR2 is FQGTGA in the germline V gene. Trimming removed 4 bases at V and 1 base at J, with 5 bases between. The CDR3 loop spans 13 amino acids. The CDR3: CASSWGSGNTIYF. The DNA for the CDR3 is TGTGCCAGCAGCTGGGGGTCTGGAAACACCATATATTTT.

The chain has TRBV7-9 and TRBJ2-1; 16 positions match TRBD2. V trimming: 5 bases; J trimming: 1 base; junction bases outside the gene matches: 5. Per germline, CDR1 SEHNR and CDR2 FQNEAQ (reference sequence). The CDR3 covers 18 residues. The CDR3 reads CASSAGLAGGRSYNEQFF. CDR3 sequence (DNA): TGTGCCAGCAGCGCGGGACTAGCGGGGGGGCGGTCCTACAATGAGCAGTTCTTC. Full variable domain (remainder filled in from reference TRBV7-9 and TRBJ2-1): DTGVSQNPRHKITKRGQNVTFRCDPISEHNRLYWYRQTLGQGPEFLTYFQNEAQLEKSRLLSDRFSAERPKGSFSTLEIQRTEQGDSAMYLCASSAGLAGGRSYNEQFFGPGTRLTVL.

V and J are TRBV7-3 and TRBJ2-2, with D possibly TRBD2 on 5 matching bases. This CDR3 spans 16 amino acids. V lost 2 bases and J 8 bases, leaving 18 bases between the germline ends. Per germline, CDR1 SGHTA and CDR2 FQGTGA. In nucleotides, the CDR3 is TGTGCCAGCAGCTTATGGACCGGGAAAGCCGGGGGGGAGCTGTTTTTT. Encoded protein: CASSLWTGKAGGELFF. The full variable domain, with the rest looked up from reference TRBV7-3 and TRBJ2-2, is GAGVSQTPSNKVTEKGKYVELRCDPISGHTALYWYRQSLGQGPEFLIYFQGTGAADDSGLPNDRFFAVRPEGSVSTLKIQRTERGDSAVYLCASSLWTGKAGGELFFGEGSRLTVL.

The chain is built from TRBV19 and TRBJ2-1, with D perhaps assigned TRBD1 or TRBD2 (5 bases each). The CDR3 covers 16 residues. V shed 0 bases and J shed 4 bases, with 13 bases lying between them. The V gene's germline CDR1 is LNHDA and CDR2 SQIVND (reference sequence). The CDR3 DNA reads as TGTGCCAGTAGTATAGACGGGACCTTCAGATACAATGAGCAGTTCTTC. Protein: CASSIDGTFRYNEQFF.

The rearrangement links TRBV7-2 to TRBJ1-5; D might be TRBD1 (5 bases). Germline lookup yields CDR1 SGHTA and CDR2 FQGNSA. Trimming cost V 1 base and J 2 bases, with 6 bases left between them. The CDR3 runs 14 residues. In DNA, the CDR3 is TGTGCCAGCAGCTTAGGGGGGGGCAATCAGCCCCAGCATTTT. Its translation: CASSLGGGNQPQHF.

The CDR3 nucleotides read TGTGCCAGTAGCATTGGGTTGGGGGATACGCAGTATTTT. Translating it yields CASSIGLGDTQYF. The gene calls are TRBV19 and TRBJ2-3; D is ambiguous. The CDR3 runs 13 residues. V was cut by 6 bases and J by 6 bases, with 13 bases left in between. The germline V gene encodes CDR1 LNHDA and CDR2 SQIVND (reference sequence).

This chain links TRBV30 with TRBJ1-1, with D possibly being TRBD1 (5 bases). The V gene lost 5 bases and the J gene lost 0 bases, with 16 bases spanning the gap. This CDR3 is built from 15 residues. Germline CDR1 and CDR2: GTSNPN and SVGIG (reference sequence). In nucleotides, the CDR3 is TGTGCCTGGCGGACAAGAATGGCCTTGAACACTGAAGCTTTCTTT. The encoded protein is CAWRTRMALNTEAFF.